Following are 9 T cell receptor beta chains from one sample sequenced in a study of blood T cell repertoires in COVID-19. Clones were read by immunoSEQ multiplex PCR, and TCRdb kept only the in-frame ones, dropping some. The table shows roughly 200,000 clones, with less than 90% occurring only once. Sequencing input: PBMCs or T cells enriched from blood (not recorded which). The source of these receptors is a woman aged 50 to 60 in a cohort exposed to, infected with or recovered from COVID-19 (not recorded which).

This clone was picked up many times. The chain uses TRBV7-2 and TRBJ2-7, with D perhaps matching TRBD2 (6 bases). Germline V gene data show CDR1 as SGHTA and CDR2 as FQGNSA. V lost 7 bases and J lost 6, with 10 bases in between. This CDR3 comprises 11 residues. As DNA, the CDR3 is TGTGCCAGCATGCTCGGGAGCGAGCAGTACTTC. The encoded protein is CASMLGSEQYF.

This rearrangement joins TRBV13 to TRBJ2-3, with 10 bases that match TRBD2. The germline CDR1 and CDR2 sequences are PRHDT and FYEKMQ (reference sequence). J gave up 1 base and V 6 bases, and 1 base lay outside the gene matches. The CDR3 length is 14 residues. Here the CDR3 reads CASRSGGGTDTQYF. The DNA for the CDR3 is TGTGCCAGCAGGAGCGGGGGGGGCACAGATACGCAGTATTTT.

The rearrangement joins TRBV29-1 to TRBJ1-1, with D maybe TRBD1 (5 bases). Trimming pared 6 bases from V and 4 bases from J, leaving 12 bases between. Germline V CDR1 and CDR2: SQVTM, ANQGSEA. The length of the CDR3 is 12 residues. The DNA for the CDR3 is TGCAGCGTGGCGACGGGGGGCACTGAAGCTTTCTTT. Translating gives CSVATGGTEAFF.

V is TRBV4-2 and J is TRBJ1-4; a weak D match, TRBD1 (6 bases). The germline CDR1 and CDR2 sequences are LGHNA and YNFKEQ. This CDR3 is 15 amino acids long. Trimming shortened V by 4 bases and J by 5 bases, and 14 bases separated the two germline ends. The CDR3 coding sequence is TGTGCCAGCAGCCGGTTTGGACAGCCGAATGAAAAACTGTTTTTT. Protein sequence: CASSRFGQPNEKLFF.

The chain links TRBV19 to TRBJ1-1; D gene ambiguous. Germline assignment: CDR1 LNHDA and CDR2 SQIVND (reference sequence). This CDR3 is built from 13 residues. V dropped 7 bases and J dropped 6 bases, with 15 bases sitting between them. The CDR3 reads CASKLLRGSEAFF. CDR3 DNA sequence: TGTGCCAGTAAACTTCTTCGAGGCTCTGAAGCTTTCTTT.

This chain joins TRBV19 and TRBJ1-2, with unresolved D. V was cut by 3 bases and J by 8 bases, with 7 bases left in between. The CDR3 consists of 11 residues. CDR1 and CDR2 from the germline V gene are LNHDA and SQIVND (reference sequence). DNA for the CDR3: TGTGCCAGTAGTATGTACGGGGGCTACACCTTC. The encoded protein is CASSMYGGYTF.

A single count supports this clone. The chain carries TRBV6-5 and TRBJ2-1; possibly TRBD1 for D (5 bases). The germline V gene has CDR1 MNHEY and CDR2 SVGAGI. This CDR3 region has 14 residues. Trimming removed 4 bases from V and 5 bases from J, with 12 bases in between. The CDR3 here is CASSWETGNNEQFF. The CDR3 DNA reads TGTGCCAGCAGTTGGGAAACAGGAAACAATGAGCAGTTCTTC.

The chain has TRBV10-2 and TRBJ2-7; D is ambiguous. Trimming took 6 bases from V and 7 from J, leaving 13 bases between them. This CDR3 is built from 12 residues. The germline gives CDR1 WSHSY, CDR2 SAAADI. CDR3 protein: CASSPERREQYF. Here the CDR3 DNA reads TGCGCCAGCAGCCCGGAGCGCCGGGAGCAGTACTTC.

Only a few counts were recorded for this clone. This sequence joins TRBV2 and TRBJ1-3; TRBD1 agrees at 7 bases. CDR1 and CDR2 from the germline V gene are SNHLY and FYNNEI. Trimming cost V 4 bases and J 3 bases; bases outside gene matches: 3. The CDR3 has 14 residues. CDR3 sequence: CASSATGIGNTIYF. The CDR3 DNA reads TGTGCCAGCAGTGCGACAGGGATTGGAAACACCATATATTTT. Complete variable domain (other parts from reference TRBV2 and TRBJ1-3): EPEVTQTPSHQVTQMGQEVILRCVPISNHLYFYWYRQILGQKVEFLVSFYNNEISEKSEIFDDQFSVERPDGSNFTLKIRSTKLEDSAMYFCASSATGIGNTIYFGEGSWLTVV.